This record looks at one T cell receptor (beta chain) sequence and its context. This sample is part of a study of T cell responses to AZD1222 COVID-19 vaccine. At the level of the study: Investigators merged groups given second doses at roughly 4 or roughly 12 weeks.

The data were produced by immunoSEQ multiplex PCR, yet TCRdb's version contains in-frame clones alone and is incomplete. The sample yields 65,000 to 80,000 clones, around 90% seen once. The length of the CDR3 is 15 residues. Germline CDR1 is SGHNT and CDR2 is YENEEA. Trimming pared 1 base from V and 2 bases from J, leaving 10 bases between. The input for sequencing was peripheral blood, taken on day 0 of AZD1222 vaccination. V gene TRBV11-3 combines with J gene TRBJ2-3; D is ambiguous. This receptor was taken from an adult in good health. CDR3 bases: TGTGCCAGCAGCTTAGTCTTCAGGTCCACAGATACGCAGTATTTT. Translation: CASSLVFRSTDTQYF.